Below, one TCR beta chain is given with its context. Its specific antigen is unknown. No qualities accompany the bases; no much larger clone lies one base away. This sample is part of a study of blood T cell repertoires in COVID-19 (dated by TCRdb to 2018 to 2020). Notes on the research overall: The collaborator samples originated in the United States, Italy and Spain and spanned the acute and convalescent phases of COVID-19. The prospective study material was composed of cDNA or gDNA derived from T cells, B-cell-depleted T cells, or PBMCs. Deeply sampled blood TCRbeta repertoires from subjects exposed to, actively infected with, or recovered from COVID-19 were included in the dataset. A freely available public database, intended as a resource for researchers studying the immune response to SARS-CoV-2, is where the repertoires were released. The samples were drawn from the first 160 participants of the ongoing ImmuneRACE study and from some 1,300 subjects provided by 6 global collaborators. The sample metadata nearly always contained a de-identified subject ID, COVID-19 status, age in years and sex. Where available, HLA class I and class II types were obtained from metadata supplied by the sample provider rather than from assay-based typing. General conclusions and limits of the study: The amount of clinical and demographic metadata varied by source and participant and was provided uncurated.

Whole blood was collected in K2EDTA tubes by collaborating institutions according to the institutions' own protocols. Collaborator samples were shipped for TCRbeta analysis as frozen whole blood, isolated PBMCs, or DNA extracted from either sample type. TCRbeta CDR3 regions were amplified from genomic DNA by means of the immunoSEQ Assay, a bias-controlled multiplex PCR. Per the original workflow: The number of nucleated cells in each sample was estimated by amplification of reference gene primers within the assay. To quantify the absolute abundance of each unique TCRbeta CDR3 rearrangement, sequence reads were collapsed and filtered. For each sample, productive Simpson clonality was calculated as the square root of Simpson's diversity index across productive rearrangements. TCRdb mirrors the immuneACCESS table, restricted to in-frame sequences. Some clones are absent from its copies; in checked studies, under half trace to an unresolved V gene, and the reason for the others is unknown. V and J calls and clone size come straight from that table; D and trimming were deduced from the DNA. The sample table shows about 210,000 clones, and 70% to 85% are seen once. Of the sample, about 10% is held by the ten largest clones.

This clonotype was sampled from a man aged 45-65 years with active or convalescent COVID-19. The sequenced sample consisted of peripheral blood.

The encoded CDR3 is CASSHGETSPQYF. Read as DNA, the sequence is TGTGCCAGCAGTCACGGAGAGACTAGCCCGCAGTATTTT. The V and J genes are TRBV28 and TRBJ2-3; 7 bases in the middle match TRBD2. The germline V gene yields MDHEN for CDR1 and SYDVKM for CDR2. Its CDR3 holds 13 amino acids, cysteine through phenylalanine. The retained sequence is limited to the CDR3, 39 bases, with the frame set at the first base. Clipping removes 5 bases from V and 10 bases from J, with 9 as the unmatched junction base count.